This T cell receptor (beta chain) stems from a study of T cell responses to AZD1222 COVID-19 vaccine. Clones were read by immunoSEQ multiplex PCR, and TCRdb kept only the in-frame ones, dropping some. The table has 150,000 to 200,000 clones, 80% to 95% seen once. The CDR3 has 15 amino acids. Germline V CDR1 and CDR2: SGHTA, FQGTGA. V lost 0 bases and J 1 base, leaving 9 bases between the germline ends. The sequencing here drew on peripheral blood, taken on day 0 of AZD1222 vaccination. The rearrangement joins TRBV7-3 to TRBJ1-1, with D perhaps matching TRBD1 (5 bases). This TCR was sampled from an adult in good health. CDR3 coding DNA: TGTGCCAGCAGCTTAACCGACGGGGCGAACACTGAAGCTTTCTTT. It yields the protein CASSLTDGANTEAFF.